This record concerns one T cell receptor (beta chain) sequence. The antigen is unknown. Trimming took off 4 bases at V and 2 bases at J, with 9 bases between the two ends. Germline V gives CDR1 LNHDA, CDR2 SQIVND (reference sequence). The CDR3 covers 14 residues. This sample is part of a study of vaccination effects on CD4 cells after COVID-19. Study-wide background: Sequencing in the ViraFEST assay came after antigen-specific CD4+ T cells had been expanded with viral peptide pools, which were used to stimulate PBMC.

TCRdb keeps only in-frame clones here, not all; method: immunoSEQ multiplex PCR. The repertoire holds tens of thousands of clones, with more than 60% as singletons. Isolating CD4+ T cells followed approximately ten days of culture. The person acquired a PCR-confirmed SARS-CoV-2 infection between March and December 2020. IL-2 medium supplanted half the medium on days 3 and 7. Notes on the study in general: Clonal contraction was marked in infection- and vaccine-induced clones late after vaccination.

The clonotype comes from a human donor who had a prior SARS-CoV-2 infection. The V call is TRBV19, the J call TRBJ2-4; D is perhaps TRBD2 (5 bases). Source: CD4+ T cells from PBMCs cultured without peptide, taken before COVID-19 vaccination. CDR3 nucleotides: TGTGCCAGTAGTAGTACCGGGACCAAAAACATTCAGTACTTC. Protein product: CASSSTGTKNIQYF.